The clone carrying this T cell receptor beta chain was observed a few times. Its target is not known. Each donor (without exception) was a healthy Caucasian. CDR1 SNHLY and CDR2 FYNNEI come from the germline V gene. The CDR3 runs 14 residues. With 8 bases clipped from V and 3 bases from J, the junction kept 5 bases outside the gene matches. This sample was taken from a study of identical twins. TCRdb fed the 5' RACE reads into MiXCR, producing one record per CDR3 protein. The sample lists approximately 630,000 distinct CDR3 sequences; roughly 6.6% were seen once. Study observations and caveats: Twin sharing of out-of-frame TCR alpha was underestimated by models in monozygotic pairs. In cord blood, abundant beta clonotypes had fewer insertions; memory showed no trend.

This same sample was also part of a study on yellow fever vaccine responses in identical twins.

Specimen: PBMCs. The source of this sequence is a woman aged 18-35 years in good health. The chain employs TRBV2 and TRBJ1-1; TRBD1 aligns across 11 bases. The CDR3: CASSAGQGDTEAFF. As DNA, the CDR3 is TGTGCCAGCTCGGCGGGACAGGGGGACACTGAAGCTTTCTTT.